The T cell receptor beta chain described here comes from a study of blood T cell repertoires in COVID-19. Method: immunoSEQ multiplex PCR; TCRdb's copy keeps in-frame clones and lacks some. The sample holds 150,000 to 200,000 clones, 90% seen once. Sequenced sample: peripheral blood. This receptor was obtained from a man aged 55 to 70 with active or convalescent COVID-19.

This chain's CDR3 is CASSQDMGGNEQFF. DNA for the CDR3: TGCGCCAGCAGCCAAGATATGGGGGGAAATGAGCAGTTCTTC. The J gene is TRBJ2-1, the V gene TRBV4-1; maybe TRBD2 (6 bases). Germline loops: CDR1 MGHRA, CDR2 YSYEKL. The length of the CDR3 is 14 residues. V was pared by 0 bases and J by 7 bases, with 10 bases between.